This T cell receptor (beta chain) comes out of a study of T cell responses to AZD1222 COVID-19 vaccine. The CDR3 totals 14 residues. Germline V gives CDR1 SGHDT, CDR2 YYEEEE. J was trimmed by 3 bases and V by 0 bases; bases with no gene match: 2. Data came from immunoSEQ multiplex PCR; TCRdb stores just in-frame clones and leaves some out. Of around 140,000 clones in the sample, around 89% are singletons; the top ten hold 5.1%. The material sequenced was peripheral blood, taken on day 0 of AZD1222 vaccination. This receptor was obtained from an adult in good health. This chain uses TRBV5-6 with TRBJ1-2; TRBD1 matches at 7 bases. The CDR3 is CASSLGQGHYGYTF. The CDR3 DNA follows: TGTGCCAGCAGCTTGGGACAGGGCCACTATGGCTACACCTTC.